This T cell receptor beta chain emerged from a study of CD4 and CD8 cells across lung adenocarcinoma regions. The CDR3 is made up of 13 amino acids. The germline CDR1 and CDR2 sequences are MNHNS and SASEGT. J gave up 7 bases and V 7 bases, and 6 bases lay outside the gene matches. Each CDR3 protein is one row after TCRdb ran MiXCR on the PCR reads. The repertoire includes approximately 5,000 distinct CDR3 sequences, around 50% of them detected once, and just under 20% sits in the top ten. V gene TRBV6-1 combines with J gene TRBJ2-1; 8 positions match TRBD2. The receptor was derived from a male donor with lung adenocarcinoma. The CD4 and CD8 labels of this study may be unreliable. The sequencing sample was made of CD4+ T cells from the margin of a lung tumor. CDR3 region: CASNTGGGNEQFF. CDR3 bases: TGTGCCAGCAACACGGGGGGGGGAAATGAGCAGTTCTTC.